This T cell receptor beta chain is drawn from a study of regulatory T cells in long-lasting Graves disease. As to time point: persistent/refractory GD, antithyroid drugs over 5 years with positive TRAb. The TCR library was prepared using RNA isolated from PBMCs. To make TCR beta libraries, researchers used iRepertoire HTBI primers and Arm-PCR of CDR3 regions. One entry per CDR3 protein, called by TCRdb with MiXCR from the multiplex PCR reads. Of 310,000 or so distinct CDR3 sequences listed, more than 20% are singletons. This CDR3 spans 14 amino acids. V was clipped by 4 bases and J by 5 bases; unmatched bases: 7. Germline V gene lookup returns CDR1 SGHRS and CDR2 YFSETQ.

This TCR came from a female donor with Graves disease. V gene TRBV5-1 combines with J gene TRBJ2-5; TRBD1 aligns across 8 bases. This specimen consisted of peripheral blood mononuclear cells (PBMCs), obtained when the disease was refractory, from a patient treated with antithyroid drugs. The CDR3 region is CASSLQGDGETQYF. In DNA, the CDR3 is TGCGCCAGCAGCCTACAGGGGGACGGGGAGACCCAGTACTTC.